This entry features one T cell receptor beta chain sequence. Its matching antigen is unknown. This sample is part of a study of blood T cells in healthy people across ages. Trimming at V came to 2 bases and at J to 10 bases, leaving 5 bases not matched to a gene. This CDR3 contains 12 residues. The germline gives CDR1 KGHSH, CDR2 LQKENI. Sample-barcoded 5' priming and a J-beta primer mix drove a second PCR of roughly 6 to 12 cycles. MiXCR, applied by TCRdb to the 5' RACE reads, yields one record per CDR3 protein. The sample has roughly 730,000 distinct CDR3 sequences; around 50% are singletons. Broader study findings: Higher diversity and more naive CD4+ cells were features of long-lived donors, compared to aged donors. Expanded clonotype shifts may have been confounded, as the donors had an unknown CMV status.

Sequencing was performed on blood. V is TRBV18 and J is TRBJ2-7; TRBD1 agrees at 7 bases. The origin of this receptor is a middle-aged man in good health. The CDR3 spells CASSPNRGTQYF. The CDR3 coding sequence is TGTGCCAGCTCACCAAACAGGGGCACCCAGTACTTC.